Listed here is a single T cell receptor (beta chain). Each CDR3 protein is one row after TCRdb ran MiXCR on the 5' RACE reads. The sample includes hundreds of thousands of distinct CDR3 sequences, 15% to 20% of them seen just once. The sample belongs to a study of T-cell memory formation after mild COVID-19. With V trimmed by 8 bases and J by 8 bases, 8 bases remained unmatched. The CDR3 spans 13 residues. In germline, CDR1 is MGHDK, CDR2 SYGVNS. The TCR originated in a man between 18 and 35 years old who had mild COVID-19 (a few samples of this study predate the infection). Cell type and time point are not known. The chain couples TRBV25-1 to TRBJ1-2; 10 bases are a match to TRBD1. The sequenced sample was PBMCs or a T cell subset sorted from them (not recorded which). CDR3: CASGQGGTSGYTF. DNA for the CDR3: TGTGCCAGCGGACAGGGGGGGACGTCAGGCTACACCTTC.